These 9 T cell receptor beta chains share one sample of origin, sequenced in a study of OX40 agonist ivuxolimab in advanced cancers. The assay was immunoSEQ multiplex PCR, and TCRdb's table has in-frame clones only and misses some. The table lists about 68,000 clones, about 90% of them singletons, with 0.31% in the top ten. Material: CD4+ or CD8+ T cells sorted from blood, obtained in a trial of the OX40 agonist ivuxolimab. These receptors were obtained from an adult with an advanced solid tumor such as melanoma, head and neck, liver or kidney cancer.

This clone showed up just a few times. The CDR3 region is CAISEFRLGGTEAFF. CDR3 nucleotide sequence: TGTGCCATCAGTGAATTCCGCCTCGGTGGCACTGAAGCTTTCTTT. The gene calls are TRBV10-3 and TRBJ1-1; D is uncertain. Germline CDR1 is ENHRY and CDR2 is SYGVKD. Trimming cost V 3 bases and J 4 bases, with 15 bases left between them. The CDR3 consists of 15 residues.

This chain's CDR3 is CAISRGAGTYEQYF. The CDR3 DNA reads TGTGCCATCAGTAGGGGCGCCGGGACCTACGAGCAGTACTTC. The J gene is TRBJ2-7, the V gene TRBV10-3; the D gene could be TRBD1 or TRBD2 (5 bases each). The germline V gene has CDR1 ENHRY and CDR2 SYGVKD. The CDR3 totals 14 residues. V was clipped by 5 bases and J by 2 bases, with 13 bases between them.

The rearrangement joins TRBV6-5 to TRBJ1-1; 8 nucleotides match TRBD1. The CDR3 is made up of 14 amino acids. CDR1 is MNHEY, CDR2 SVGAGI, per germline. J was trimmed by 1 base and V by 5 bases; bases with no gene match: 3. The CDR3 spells CASSKDRGNTEAFF. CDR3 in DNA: TGTGCCAGCAGTAAAGACAGGGGGAACACTGAAGCTTTCTTT.

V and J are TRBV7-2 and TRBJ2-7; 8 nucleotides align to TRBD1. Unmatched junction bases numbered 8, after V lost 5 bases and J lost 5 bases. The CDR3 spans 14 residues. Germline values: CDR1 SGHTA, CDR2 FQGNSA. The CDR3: CASSRTGNLDEQYF. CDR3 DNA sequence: TGTGCCAGCAGCAGGACAGGGAATCTCGACGAGCAGTACTTC.

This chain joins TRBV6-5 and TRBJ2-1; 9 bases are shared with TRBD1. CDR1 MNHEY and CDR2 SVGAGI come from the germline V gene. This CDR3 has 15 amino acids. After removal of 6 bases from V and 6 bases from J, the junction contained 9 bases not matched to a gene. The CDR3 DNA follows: TGTGCCAGCAGCCATCCGGACAGGGGAGGCAATGAGCAGTTCTTC. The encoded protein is CASSHPDRGGNEQFF.

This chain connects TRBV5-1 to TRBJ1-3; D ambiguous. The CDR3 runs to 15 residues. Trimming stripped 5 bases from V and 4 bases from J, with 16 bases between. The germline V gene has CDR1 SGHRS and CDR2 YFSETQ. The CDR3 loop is CASSQDSTRGNTIYF. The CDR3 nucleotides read TGCGCCAGCAGTCAAGATTCGACGAGGGGAAACACCATATATTTT.

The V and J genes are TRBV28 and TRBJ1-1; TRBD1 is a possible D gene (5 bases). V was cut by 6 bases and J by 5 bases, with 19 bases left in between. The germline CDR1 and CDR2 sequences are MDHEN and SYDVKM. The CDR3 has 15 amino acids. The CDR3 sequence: CASRSSGGLGTEAFF. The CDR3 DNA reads TGTGCCAGCAGGTCATCGGGGGGTTTGGGAACTGAAGCTTTCTTT.

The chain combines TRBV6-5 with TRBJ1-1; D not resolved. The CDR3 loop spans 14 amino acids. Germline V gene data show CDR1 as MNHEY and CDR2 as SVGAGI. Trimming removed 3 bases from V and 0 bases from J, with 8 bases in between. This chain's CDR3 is CASSYSLVNTEAFF. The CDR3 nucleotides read TGTGCCAGCAGTTATTCGTTGGTGAACACTGAAGCTTTCTTT.

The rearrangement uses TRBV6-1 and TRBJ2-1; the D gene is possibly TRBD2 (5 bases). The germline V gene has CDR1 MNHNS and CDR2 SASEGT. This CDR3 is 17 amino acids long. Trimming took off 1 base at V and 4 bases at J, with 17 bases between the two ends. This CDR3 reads CASSEGFRRQVYNEQFF. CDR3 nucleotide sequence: TGTGCCAGCAGTGAAGGATTTCGGAGGCAAGTTTACAATGAGCAGTTCTTC.